Listed here are 2 T cell receptor beta chains from one sample, sequenced in a study of T cells in Graves' hyperthyroidism and ophthalmopathy. Amplified regions were TCR beta CDR3 sequences from RNA transcripts. HTBI primers were the set used in a first-round RT-PCR of the TCR CDR3. From the multiplex PCR reads, TCRdb called clonotypes with MiXCR, one entry per CDR3 protein. Here the sample spans 400,000 to 500,000 distinct CDR3 sequences, roughly 15% being singletons. The specimen was blood. These receptors were taken from a man younger than 30 with Graves' ophthalmopathy.

This clonotype was found many times. J is TRBJ2-1 and V is TRBV20-1; 11 nucleotides line up with TRBD1. This CDR3 contains 13 residues. Germline assignment: CDR1 DFQATT and CDR2 SNEGSKA (reference sequence). Trimming cost V 6 bases and J 8 bases; bases outside gene matches: 6. The CDR3: CSAGQGAQDEQFF. In nucleotides, the CDR3 is TGCAGTGCAGGACAGGGGGCGCAGGATGAGCAGTTCTTC.

In its sample, this clonotype was seen a few times. This chain links TRBV9 with TRBJ2-7; D possibly uses TRBD1 or TRBD2 (5 bases each). Looked up from germline, CDR1 is SGDLS and CDR2 is YYNGEE. V dropped 4 bases and J dropped 6 bases, with 23 bases sitting between them. The CDR3 runs 16 residues. The chain's CDR3 is CASSLTPGPVGSEQYF. In nucleotides, the CDR3 is TGTGCCAGCAGCCTCACGCCGGGACCCGTGGGTTCCGAGCAGTACTTC.